This TCR beta chain was observed in a study of blood T cell repertoires in COVID-19. Study as a whole: T cells, B-cell-depleted T cells, or PBMCs provided the cDNA or gDNA that served as material.

The method was immunoSEQ multiplex PCR; TCRdb's version includes in-frame clones alone and lacks a portion of them. Counted here are about 130,000 clones, about four fifths occurring once; the ten biggest clones make up about 9.5%. The CDR3 is made up of 16 amino acids. Germline loops: CDR1 SGHTS, CDR2 YDEGEE. J lost 4 bases, V lost 2 bases, and 6 bases had no gene match. The V gene is TRBV5-8, the J gene TRBJ1-3; 10 bases map to TRBD1. The specimen sequenced was peripheral blood. The origin of this receptor is a man aged 40-55 years with active or convalescent COVID-19. As DNA, the CDR3 is TGTGCCAGCAGCTTTCGACAGGGGGCGAGAGGAAACACCATATATTTT. Translation: CASSFRQGARGNTIYF.